The 20 T cell receptor beta chains presented below share a single source sample, sequenced in a study of cytomegalovirus exposure and HLA in healthy donors (dated by TCRdb to the late 2010s). Receptors were amplified or captured by the immunoSEQ multiplex PCR assay. The multiplex PCR relied on a mix of 60 forward primers for TCR Vbeta segments and 13 reverse primers for TCR Jbeta segments. TCRdb took over this immuneACCESS table, retaining in-frame rearrangements with V and J assigned. Such tables are incomplete; in checked studies, under half of the missing clones stem from an unresolved V gene, and the remainder is unexplained. For this sample the table gives 95,000 to 100,000 clones, of which around 77% were detected only once. The ten largest clones capture about 20% of the sample. The sample was PBMCs. These receptors originate from a woman in her fifties or sixties in good health and CMV-seropositive.

The chain uses TRBV29-1 and TRBJ2-2; 7 bases line up with TRBD2. The V gene end was trimmed by 4 bases and the J gene end by 4 bases; junction bases not matched to a gene: 6. Per the germline V gene, CDR1 is SQVTM and CDR2 is ANQGSEA. The CDR3 covers 14 residues. In nucleotides, the CDR3 is TGCAGCGTTGTCGGGGGGACGAGCACCGGGGAGCTGTTTTTT. Translating it yields CSVVGGTSTGELFF.

The CDR3 protein is CASSLGPSGTYNEQFF. CDR3 sequence (DNA): TGCGCCAGCAGCCTGGGGCCTAGCGGTACCTACAATGAGCAGTTCTTC. The V call is TRBV5-1, the J call TRBJ2-1, with 7 bases identical to TRBD2. The V segment lost 4 bases and the J segment 2 bases; nucleotides outside the gene matches: 9. The CDR3 runs to 16 residues. Germline loops: CDR1 SGHRS, CDR2 YFSETQ.

The sample holds a few counts of this clone. The chain uses TRBV28 and TRBJ1-1; 7 bases match TRBD1. Germline CDR1 reads MDHEN; CDR2 reads SYDVKM. The CDR3 runs to 14 residues. V lost 7 bases and J lost 0; bases outside the gene matches: 5. The DNA of the CDR3 is TGTGCCAGCACCTTAGACAGGGTGAACACTGAAGCTTTCTTT. This translates into CASTLDRVNTEAFF.

The chain joins TRBV11-2 to TRBJ1-1; maybe TRBD1 (6 bases). The germline V gene has CDR1 SGHAT and CDR2 FQNNGV. The CDR3 consists of 15 residues. Deletions cut 1 base from V and 4 bases from J, with 13 bases between. The CDR3 coding sequence is TGTGCCAGCAGCTTAGGACAGGTTTTGGGCACTGAAGCTTTCTTT. Translation: CASSLGQVLGTEAFF.

V gene TRBV5-1 combines with J gene TRBJ1-2, with 9 bases lining up with TRBD1. CDR1 is SGHRS and CDR2 is YFSETQ in the germline V gene. Unmatched junction bases numbered 10, after V lost 5 bases and J lost 8 bases. The CDR3 is 14 amino acids. Here the CDR3 DNA reads TGCGCCAGCAGACGGACGGGGACAGGGAGAGGCTACACCTTC. This codes for CASRRTGTGRGYTF.

This rearrangement joins TRBV27 to TRBJ1-5; D might be TRBD1 (6 bases). There are 13 residues in the CDR3. Trimming cost V 10 bases and J 7 bases, with 17 bases left between them. Per the germline V gene, CDR1 is MNHEY and CDR2 is SMNVEV (reference sequence). The DNA of the CDR3 is TGTGCCACCGCTACAGGGATCGGACAGCCCCAGCATTTT. Translation gives CATATGIGQPQHF.

The V gene is TRBV30, the J gene TRBJ1-1; D is uncertain. This CDR3 is built from 14 residues. Per germline, CDR1 GTSNPN and CDR2 SVGIG (reference sequence). Deletions cut 0 bases from V and 5 bases from J, with 13 bases between. The CDR3 bases are TGTGCCTGGAGTGTGCGGGCGGCGGGGACTGAAGCTTTCTTT. Translation gives CAWSVRAAGTEAFF.

This clone was seen a single time. V is TRBV29-1 and J is TRBJ1-1, with D uncertain. The germline V gene encodes CDR1 SQVTM and CDR2 ANQGSEA. Trimming stripped 5 bases from V and 8 bases from J, with 12 bases between. The CDR3 covers 11 residues. CDR3 DNA sequence: TGCAGCGTTACCGACGTGGGCGAAGCTTTCTTT. Translated, it gives CSVTDVGEAFF.

This clone was seen once. The chain carries TRBV28 and TRBJ2-7; possibly TRBD2 for D (5 bases). Trimming took off 6 bases at V and 4 bases at J, with 13 bases between the two ends. This CDR3 is built from 13 residues. Looked up from germline, CDR1 is MDHEN and CDR2 is SYDVKM. The CDR3 loop is CASRRGSGYEQYF. The DNA for the CDR3 is TGTGCCAGCAGACGAGGGAGTGGTTACGAGCAGTACTTC.

This chain uses TRBV10-3 with TRBJ2-2, with a weak D call TRBD1 (7 bases). There are 11 residues in the CDR3. V was cut by 10 bases and J by 12 bases, with 15 bases left in between. From germline, CDR1 is ENHRY and CDR2 SYGVKD. The CDR3 protein is CASQGDWQLFF. The CDR3 DNA follows: TGTGCCAGCCAGGGGGACTGGCAGCTGTTTTTT.

V gene TRBV28 combines with J gene TRBJ1-5, with D unclear. The V gene's germline CDR1 is MDHEN and CDR2 SYDVKM. V was pared by 3 bases and J by 0 bases, with 9 bases between. CDR3 length equals 15 residues. For the CDR3, the DNA is TGTGCCAGCAGTTTCGATGGACTTAGCAATCAGCCCCAGCATTTT. Its translation: CASSFDGLSNQPQHF.

As for this clone: Other DNA sequences of this sample code for an identical CDR3. The gene calls are TRBV29-1 and TRBJ2-7; 7 nucleotides agree with TRBD1. V was pared by 5 bases and J by 4 bases, with 5 bases of the junction left unmatched. The CDR3 sequence is 12 residues long. Germline V CDR1 and CDR2: SQVTM, ANQGSEA. This CDR3 reads CSVRTGPYEQYF. DNA of the CDR3: TGCAGCGTTCGGACAGGACCTTACGAGCAGTACTTC.

V gene TRBV30 combines with J gene TRBJ2-2, with TRBD1 as a possible D gene (6 bases). The CDR3 loop spans 15 amino acids. V was cut by 1 base and J by 6 bases, with 15 bases left in between. CDR1 GTSNPN and CDR2 SVGIG come from the germline V gene (reference sequence). In DNA form, the CDR3 reads TGTGCCTGGAGTGGGGGCAGGGGAGCGGCCGGGGAGCTGTTTTTT. Encoded protein: CAWSGGRGAAGELFF.

The V call is TRBV5-4, the J call TRBJ1-2; D is unclear. The germline V and J ends were trimmed by 1 base and 2 bases, with 6 bases remaining between them. The germline gives CDR1 SGHNT, CDR2 YYREEE (reference sequence). The CDR3 extends over 13 amino acids. CDR3 amino acids: CASSLRGNYGYTF. The CDR3 nucleotides read TGTGCCAGCAGCTTGAGAGGGAACTATGGCTACACCTTC.

The chain is built from TRBV19 and TRBJ2-7; possibly TRBD1 for D (5 bases). The germline V gene encodes CDR1 LNHDA and CDR2 SQIVND (reference sequence). CDR3 size: 13 residues. The ends were cut back, 6 bases at V and 2 bases at J, with 11 bases in the middle. CDR3 residues: CASSDSPTYEQYF. CDR3 DNA sequence: TGTGCCAGTAGCGACAGTCCAACCTACGAGCAGTACTTC.

The chain is built from TRBV11-2 and TRBJ2-7; D possibly corresponds to TRBD2 (5 bases). V shed 1 base and J shed 1 base, with 14 bases lying between them. CDR1 is SGHAT and CDR2 is FQNNGV in the germline V gene. The CDR3 sequence is 16 residues long. The CDR3 sequence: CASSLAWTEYSYEQYF. Written as DNA, the CDR3 is TGTGCCAGCAGCTTAGCCTGGACTGAATATTCCTACGAGCAGTACTTC.

The chain uses TRBV5-6 and TRBJ2-2; 7 bases line up with TRBD1. The junction had 2 bases not matched to a gene; V was cut back by 1 base and J by 2 bases. Germline V gives CDR1 SGHDT, CDR2 YYEEEE. The CDR3 consists of 15 residues. The DNA of the CDR3 is TGTGCCAGCAGCTTGAGGGGGCTTAACACCGGGGAGCTGTTTTTT. Protein sequence: CASSLRGLNTGELFF. Supplemented by reference TRBV5-6 and TRBJ2-2, the full variable domain reads DAGVTQSPTHLIKTRGQQVTLRCSPKSGHDTVSWYQQALGQGPQFIFQYYEEEERQRGNFPDRFSGHQFPNYSSELNVNALLLGDSALYLCASSLRGLNTGELFFGEGSRLTVL.

The rearrangement uses TRBV11-3 and TRBJ2-1; TRBD2 aligns across 11 bases. The germline CDR1 and CDR2 sequences are SGHNT and YENEEA. The J segment lost 6 bases and the V segment lost 5 bases, leaving 12 bases of the junction unmatched. This CDR3 is 17 amino acids long. The CDR3 DNA follows: TGTGCCAGCAGCAACCCCGGGACTAGCGGAATCCTCAATGAGCAGTTCTTC. Protein product: CASSNPGTSGILNEQFF. Variable domain in full (rest from reference TRBV11-3 and TRBJ2-1): EAGVVQSPRYKIIEKKQPVAFWCNPISGHNTLYWYLQNLGQGPELLIRYENEEAVDDSQLPKDRFSAERLKGVDSTLKIQPAELGDSAVYLCASSNPGTSGILNEQFFGPGTRLTVL.

V is TRBV6-1 and J is TRBJ2-3; a weak D match, TRBD1 (6 bases). In germline, CDR1 is MNHNS, CDR2 SASEGT. V lost 7 bases, J lost 2 bases, and 13 bases lay in between. CDR3 length: 14 residues. CDR3 loop: CASIRGPATDTQYF. The CDR3 coding sequence is TGTGCCAGCATCAGGGGACCCGCCACAGATACGCAGTATTTT.

The chain couples TRBV7-9 to TRBJ1-4; D might be TRBD1 (6 bases). Trimming shortened V by 7 bases and J by 5 bases, and 17 bases separated the two germline ends. The germline V gene encodes CDR1 SEHNR and CDR2 FQNEAQ (reference sequence). The CDR3 is made up of 15 amino acids. The CDR3 reads CASTLQGLRNEKLFF. CDR3 DNA: TGTGCCAGCACATTACAGGGTTTGCGGAATGAAAAACTGTTTTTT. The whole variable domain, remainder taken from reference TRBV7-9 and TRBJ1-4, is DTGVSQNPRHKITKRGQNVTFRCDPISEHNRLYWYRQTLGQGPEFLTYFQNEAQLEKSRLLSDRFSAERPKGSFSTLEIQRTEQGDSAMYLCASTLQGLRNEKLFFGSGTQLSVL.